These T cell receptor beta chains were read from a single sample in a study of T-cell memory formation after mild COVID-19. TCRdb re-called the 5' RACE reads through MiXCR, storing one row per CDR3 protein. Among roughly 240,000 distinct CDR3 sequences listed, about 16% were seen once. Sequencing was done on a sample of PBMCs or a T cell subset sorted from them (not recorded which). The receptors come from an adult woman who had mild COVID-19 (a few samples of this study predate the infection). Cell type and time point are not known. Each CDR3 is given with its conserved first and last residue.

v_gene	len	j_gene	CDR3aa
TRBV7-3	18	TRBJ2-1	CASSLTGPRGTGYNEQFF
TRBV7-3	15	TRBJ1-1	CASSFYKGVRTEAFF
TRBV18	14	TRBJ1-1	CASSTRQGRTEAFF
TRBV20-1	14	TRBJ2-5	CSALKAGERQTQYF
TRBV5-1	13	TRBJ1-2	CASMAGPNYGYTF
TRBV6-5	12	TRBJ2-7	CASGDRGYEQYF
TRBV20-1	14	TRBJ2-5	CSASAYRGRETQYF
TRBV9	16	TRBJ1-3	CASSVAMVISGNTIYF
TRBV4-2	20	TRBJ1-3	CASSQVSIPTADSSGNTIYF
TRBV10-3	16	TRBJ2-1	CAISESGLAVHNEQFF
TRBV20-1	12	TRBJ2-1	CSARGPLGEQFF
TRBV7-2	18	TRBJ2-1	CASSLDSLPGQGSNEQFF
TRBV7-6	15	TRBJ1-1	CASSLADRVGTEAFF
TRBV20-1	15	TRBJ2-2	CSASLPGGNTGELFF
TRBV19	18	TRBJ1-1	CASSITWRGQGTNTEAFF
TRBV4-1	16	TRBJ1-1	CASSQVLGQPNTEAFF
TRBV7-9	12	TRBJ1-1	CASSSTAAEAFF
TRBV5-1	16	TRBJ2-1	CASSLGRDRAYNEQFF
TRBV20-1	14	TRBJ2-1	CSARDLTRSNEQFF
TRBV29-1	14	TRBJ2-3	CSSKRGSDTDTQYF
TRBV12-3/TRBV12-4	13	TRBJ1-5	CASTRQGPQPQHF
TRBV6-2/TRBV6-3	13	TRBJ2-7	CASSALAAGEQYF
TRBV20-1	14	TRBJ1-6	CSARAGTDNSPLHF
TRBV18	14	TRBJ1-2	CASSRQGENLGYTF
TRBV7-9	16	TRBJ2-7	CASSSGSGTGPYEQYF
TRBV12-3/TRBV12-4	15	TRBJ1-5	CASSLKGSGNQPQHF
TRBV15	13	TRBJ2-1	CATSRAEGNEQFF
TRBV5-1	15	TRBJ1-2	CASSSPGQGLYGYTF
TRBV12-3/TRBV12-4	14	TRBJ1-5	CASSSARGNQPQHF
TRBV7-8	13	TRBJ2-1	CASSSGTTTVQFF
TRBV12-3/TRBV12-4	15	TRBJ2-7	CASSPAGTGYHEQYF
TRBV19	14	TRBJ1-1	CASSADRENGEAFF
TRBV7-2	15	TRBJ1-2	CASSPQLVGSGGYTF
TRBV29-1	14	TRBJ2-2	CSVGEGKNTGELFF
TRBV29-1	11	TRBJ1-2	CSVGGVYGYTF
TRBV6-6	17	TRBJ2-1	CASKTSGGRSSYNEQFF
TRBV12-3/TRBV12-4	16	TRBJ2-1	CASSSGGLAGANEQFF
TRBV20-1	14	TRBJ2-1	CSAIELDRLGEQFF
TRBV29-1	13	TRBJ2-5	CSVVSGPQETQYF
TRBV5-1	15	TRBJ2-7	CASSANSGGAYEQYF
TRBV9	13	TRBJ2-5	CASSVGVQETQYF